The 8 T cell receptor beta chains in this list originate from one sample, sequenced in a study of prognosis after radiotherapy for stage I lung cancer. Genomic DNA was subjected to two-round multiplex PCR for amplification of TCR beta CDR3. For every TRBV and TRBJ gene, a specific primer was used in first-round PCR. TCRdb passed the multiplex PCR reads through MiXCR, listing each CDR3 protein once. There are roughly 30,000 distinct CDR3 sequences in the sample; roughly 40% occur only once, and 15% lies in the top ten. The sequenced sample was PBMCs, obtained before or after stereotactic body radiation therapy (not recorded which). Source of these receptors: a donor aged 50 or older with non-small cell lung cancer.

In this sample, this clonotype turned up many times. The rearrangement links TRBV6-9 to TRBJ1-1; possibly TRBD1 for D (5 bases). V lost 3 bases, J lost 5 bases, and 16 bases lay in between. Germline V lookup: CDR1 MNHGY, CDR2 SVAAGI. The CDR3 sequence is 15 residues long. This CDR3 is CASSYEPGVGTEAFF. CDR3 sequence (DNA): TGTGCCAGCAGTTACGAACCGGGGGTCGGGACTGAAGCTTTCTTT.

Details on this clonotype: A single base is all that separates this from a far larger clone, so a read error is likely. The chain is built from TRBV6-5 and TRBJ1-2; possible D gene TRBD1, 5 bases. The CDR3 is made up of 14 amino acids. CDR1 and CDR2 from the germline V gene are MNHEY and SVGAGI. The germline V and J ends were trimmed by 6 bases and 8 bases, with 19 bases remaining between them. The CDR3 region is CASSRFGGIYGYTF. In nucleotides, the CDR3 is TGTGCCAGCAGCCGATTCGGGGGAATCTACGGCTACACCTTC.

This clonotype was seen many times. The gene calls are TRBV30 and TRBJ1-3, with D possibly being TRBD1 (5 bases). CDR1 and CDR2 from the germline V gene are GTSNPN and SVGIG (reference sequence). The CDR3 is made up of 14 amino acids. Trimming removed 0 bases from V and 2 bases from J, with 8 bases in between. The DNA of the CDR3 is TGTGCCTGGAGTGTGGGGGGGACTGGAAACACCATATATTTT. Residues: CAWSVGGTGNTIYF.

A note on this clonotype: Mismatch with germline at one junction end may stem from a read error. The chain uses TRBV7-3 and TRBJ2-5; TRBD2 matches 8 bases. The germline gives CDR1 SGHTA, CDR2 FQGTGA. The CDR3 totals 11 residues. For the CDR3, the DNA is TGTGCCAGCAGCTTAAGGGGACTAGAGCACTTC. It specifies CASSLRGLEHF.

In this sample, this clonotype turned up many times. The gene calls are TRBV28 and TRBJ2-5; D is perhaps TRBD1 (6 bases). Germline values: CDR1 MDHEN, CDR2 SYDVKM. The V end was cut by 6 bases, the J end by 2 bases, with 31 bases between. There are 20 residues in the CDR3. The CDR3 DNA is TGTGCCAGCAGCTTGGAGGTGGGGGCAGGGTTAGGTATGGGGCAAGAGACCCAGTACTTC. Amino acid sequence: CASSLEVGAGLGMGQETQYF.

The rearrangement uses TRBV19 and TRBJ1-2; D ambiguous. V was pared by 5 bases and J by 6 bases, with 10 bases between. In germline, CDR1 is LNHDA, CDR2 SQIVND (reference sequence). This CDR3 has 12 residues. The CDR3 region is CASSVREHGYTF. In DNA, the CDR3 is TGTGCCAGTAGTGTAAGGGAACATGGCTACACCTTC.

This clonotype was seen once. The likely explanation is a read error, given a far larger clone one base away. The chain employs TRBV6-9 and TRBJ2-6; no definite D call. Germline CDR1 MNHGY, CDR2 SVAAGI. The CDR3 is made up of 15 amino acids. CDR3 sequence reads: CAISASYSGANVLTF. The DNA for the CDR3 is TGTGCCATCAGTGCTTCCTACTCTGGGGCCAACGTCCTGACTTTC.

This clonotype appeared a few times. It may be a read error: a sequence one base away is much more abundant. The CDR3 here is CAIPPYSFCF. The CDR3 DNA is TGTGCCATCCCACCCTACTCGTTCTGCTTC. This chain uses TRBV6-7 with TRBJ2-5, with D unclear. TRBV6-7 is reported as an ORF; its role is uncertain. The CDR3 runs to 10 residues.